One sample yielded the 24 T cell receptor beta chains listed below, sequenced in a study of lymphopenia after photon versus proton radiotherapy. Some clones are missing from TCRdb's copy, which holds only in-frame ones; the method was immunoSEQ multiplex PCR. The sample lists about 68,000 clones; approximately 91% were seen once. The sequencing used peripheral blood, collected from a patient treated with photon-based radiotherapy. The receptor source for this set is a woman in her sixties or seventies with pancreatic cancer.

The chain has TRBV5-3 and TRBJ2-1; maybe TRBD2 (5 bases). TRBV5-3 is an ORF for which the function is uncertain. Trimming pared 6 bases from V and 8 bases from J, leaving 9 bases between. The CDR3 is 11 residues long. The DNA for the CDR3 is TGTGCCAGAACTGGTAGCGATGAGCAGTTCTTC. Translated, it gives CARTGSDEQFF.

The genes are TRBV7-8 and TRBJ2-5; 9 bases align to TRBD2. The J segment lost 5 bases and the V segment lost 5 bases, leaving 12 bases of the junction unmatched. This CDR3 region has 16 residues. Germline lookup yields CDR1 SGHVS and CDR2 FQNEAQ. The CDR3 region has the DNA TGTGCCAGCAGCCCCTGGAGGGCTAGCGGGGTGGAGACCCAGTACTTC. Translated, it gives CASSPWRASGVETQYF.

The chain links TRBV4-1 to TRBJ2-1, with D hard to call. Per germline, CDR1 MGHRA and CDR2 YSYEKL. The CDR3 loop spans 15 amino acids. The V end lost 1 base, the J end lost 4 bases, and 11 bases lay between the germline ends. The CDR3 loop is CASSQAQTRYNEQFF. For the CDR3, the DNA is TGCGCCAGCAGCCAAGCTCAGACCCGTTACAATGAGCAGTTCTTC.

The genes are TRBV7-9 and TRBJ1-2; unclear D gene. This CDR3 is built from 16 residues. CDR1 is SEHNR and CDR2 is FQNEAQ in the germline V gene (reference sequence). Trimming removed 5 bases from V and 8 bases from J, with 24 bases in between. In DNA, the CDR3 is TGTGCCAGCAGCCCGAACCAGGTCGGGCGACCTGAGGGCTACACCTTC. Translation: CASSPNQVGRPEGYTF.

This clone appeared once. The rearrangement links TRBV28 to TRBJ2-7; D is uncertain. The V gene lost 5 bases and the J gene lost 3 bases, with 5 bases spanning the gap. CDR1 is MDHEN, CDR2 SYDVKM, per germline. The length of the CDR3 is 11 residues. The CDR3: CASSKGYEQYF. CDR3 DNA sequence: TGTGCCAGCAGTAAGGGCTACGAGCAGTACTTC.

The gene calls are TRBV28 and TRBJ1-1; maybe TRBD1 (5 bases). CDR3 length: 14 amino acids. Germline lookup yields CDR1 MDHEN and CDR2 SYDVKM. V was shortened by 6 bases and J by 5 bases, with 16 bases between the two germline ends. The CDR3 coding sequence is TGTGCCAGCAGCGACGGGGCCTACGGAACTGAAGCTTTCTTT. It yields the protein CASSDGAYGTEAFF.

V usage is TRBV14 and J usage is TRBJ2-5, with D possibly being TRBD2 (6 bases). Trimming cost V 3 bases and J 3 bases, with 17 bases left between them. Germline V gene lookup returns CDR1 SGHDN and CDR2 FVKESK. CDR3 length: 16 residues. The CDR3 DNA reads as TGTGCCAGCAGCCAGGCGGGACGGTTGAGAGAAGAGACCCAGTACTTC. Encoded protein: CASSQAGRLREETQYF.

This chain links TRBV28 with TRBJ1-2, with D perhaps TRBD1 (5 bases). Germline V gene sequence: CDR1 MDHEN, CDR2 SYDVKM. With 4 bases removed from V and 5 bases from J, the gap between germline ends came to 20 bases. The length of the CDR3 is 16 residues. CDR3 sequence: CASSSGARGEGYGYTF. The CDR3 bases are TGTGCCAGCAGTTCCGGGGCGAGGGGCGAGGGATATGGCTACACCTTC.

V usage is TRBV7-9 and J usage is TRBJ1-2; unclear D gene. Deletions cut 5 bases from V and 4 bases from J, with 20 bases between. In germline, CDR1 is SEHNR, CDR2 FQNEAQ (reference sequence). The CDR3 is made up of 16 amino acids. The CDR3 here is CASSQDRTDQTYGYTF. The CDR3 nucleotides read TGTGCCAGCAGCCAAGATAGAACCGATCAAACCTATGGCTACACCTTC.

The chain combines TRBV7-2 with TRBJ2-3; D not certain. The V gene's germline CDR1 is SGHTA and CDR2 FQGNSA. The CDR3 is made up of 13 amino acids. Trimming removed 2 bases at V and 5 bases at J, with 8 bases between. Here the CDR3 DNA reads TGTGCCAGCAGCTTATTGTTTCGAGATACGCAGTATTTT. It translates to CASSLLFRDTQYF.

This chain's CDR3 is CSVGQGTSTDTQYF. The CDR3, as DNA: TGCAGCGTAGGACAGGGGACTAGCACAGATACGCAGTATTTT. This chain links TRBV29-1 with TRBJ2-3, with 9 bases that match TRBD1. V dropped 6 bases and J dropped 0; count of bases not matched to a gene: 4. The CDR3 has 14 residues. The germline CDR1 and CDR2 sequences are SQVTM and ANQGSEA.

The chain employs TRBV9 and TRBJ2-7; unclear D gene. Germline V CDR1 and CDR2: SGDLS, YYNGEE. Trimming shortened V by 7 bases and J by 0 bases, and 14 bases separated the two germline ends. This CDR3 spans 14 amino acids. CDR3 region: CASARSATSYEQYF. The CDR3 DNA reads TGTGCCAGCGCACGATCTGCGACCTCCTACGAGCAGTACTTC.

The rearrangement links TRBV28 to TRBJ2-7; no reliable D call. This CDR3 has 11 amino acids. The V end was cut by 6 bases, the J end by 3 bases, with 6 bases between. Per the germline V gene, CDR1 is MDHEN and CDR2 is SYDVKM. CDR3 nucleotides: TGTGCCAGCAGCGAGAACTACGAGCAGTACTTC. It translates to CASSENYEQYF.

This chain connects TRBV10-3 to TRBJ2-1; 8 bases are a match to TRBD2. V was pared by 10 bases and J by 8 bases, with 10 bases of the junction left unmatched. Per germline, CDR1 ENHRY and CDR2 SYGVKD. The CDR3 is 13 residues long. CDR3 sequence (DNA): TGTGCCAGCCGGGAGGGCTTGGGGGATGAGCAGTTCTTC. It specifies CASREGLGDEQFF.

V is TRBV7-2 and J is TRBJ2-7; possible D gene TRBD1, 5 bases. CDR3 length: 13 residues. Germline V gene sequence: CDR1 SGHTA, CDR2 FQGNSA. V shed 2 bases and J shed 2 bases, with 7 bases lying between them. CDR3 DNA sequence: TGTGCCAGCAGCTTATGGGGCCCCTACGAGCAGTACTTC. Encoded protein: CASSLWGPYEQYF. Together with reference TRBV7-2 and TRBJ2-7, the CDR3 gives the full variable domain: GAGVSQSPSNKVTEKGKDVELRCDPISGHTALYWYRQSLGQGLEFLIYFQGNSAPDKSGLPSDRFSAERTGGSVSTLTIQRTQQEDSAVYLCASSLWGPYEQYFGPGTRLTVT.

The genes are TRBV7-6 and TRBJ1-4; 7 bases are a match to TRBD1. Trimming at V came to 5 bases and at J to 7 bases, leaving 7 bases not matched to a gene. The CDR3 extends over 14 amino acids. In germline, CDR1 is SGHVS, CDR2 FNYEAQ. The CDR3 sequence: CASSAQGGVEKLFF. CDR3 bases: TGTGCCAGCAGCGCTCAGGGGGGAGTTGAAAAACTGTTTTTT.

This clone was detected only a few times. The chain employs TRBV18 and TRBJ1-1; D unresolved. The V gene lost 1 base and the J gene lost 8 bases, with 8 bases spanning the gap. The CDR3 is 12 amino acids. Germline V gene lookup returns CDR1 KGHSH and CDR2 LQKENI. The CDR3 reads CASSPQSGEAFF. DNA for the CDR3: TGTGCCAGCTCACCACAATCGGGGGAAGCTTTCTTT.

The CDR3 spells CATREGLAGTGELFF. The DNA of the CDR3 is TGTGCCACCAGGGAAGGACTAGCGGGAACCGGGGAGCTGTTTTTT. The chain couples TRBV15 to TRBJ2-2; 12 bases fit TRBD2. Germline V CDR1 and CDR2: LNHNV, YYDKDF (reference sequence). V gave up 6 bases and J gave up 5 bases; unmatched junction bases: 4. The CDR3 is made up of 15 amino acids.

The J gene is TRBJ1-4, the V gene TRBV7-9; tentatively, D is TRBD1 (6 bases). Trimming shortened V by 4 bases and J by 1 base, and 10 bases separated the two germline ends. Germline V gene sequence: CDR1 SEHNR, CDR2 FQNEAQ (reference sequence). The CDR3 contains 15 residues. The CDR3 reads CASSSYRETNEKLFF. CDR3 nucleotide sequence: TGTGCCAGCAGCTCGTACAGGGAAACTAATGAAAAACTGTTTTTT.

The chain joins TRBV7-2 to TRBJ2-7; perhaps TRBD2 as D (6 bases). This CDR3 contains 12 residues. V was clipped by 7 bases and J by 7 bases, with 14 bases between them. From germline, CDR1 is SGHTA and CDR2 FQGNSA. The CDR3 DNA reads TGTGCCAGCACCGGGACTCTTTATGAGCAGTACTTC. It translates to CASTGTLYEQYF.

CDR3 amino acids: CASSPLQRTNEKLFF. CDR3 coding DNA: TGCGCCAGCAGCCCCCTACAGCGGACTAATGAAAAACTGTTTTTT. The chain uses TRBV5-1 and TRBJ1-4; D unclear. V was cut by 4 bases and J by 2 bases, with 12 bases left in between. There are 15 residues in the CDR3. Germline V CDR1 and CDR2: SGHRS, YFSETQ.

CDR3: CASSTLALAGKDEQYF. In DNA form, the CDR3 reads TGTGCCAGCAGCACCTTGGCTCTGGCGGGAAAAGACGAGCAGTACTTC. This chain joins TRBV11-1 and TRBJ2-7, with D possibly being TRBD2 (6 bases). Germline CDR1 and CDR2: SGHAT and FQDESV (reference sequence). The CDR3 loop spans 16 amino acids. V dropped 5 bases and J dropped 5 bases, with 22 bases sitting between them.

The chain joins TRBV30 to TRBJ2-3; D gene ambiguous. In germline, CDR1 is GTSNPN, CDR2 SVGIG (reference sequence). The CDR3 sequence is 14 residues long. V gave up 2 bases and J gave up 2 bases, with 11 bases separating them. The CDR3 region is CAWSRSATTDTQYF. The CDR3 nucleotides are TGTGCCTGGAGTAGAAGCGCCACCACAGATACGCAGTATTTT.

This clone was seen just once. This rearrangement joins TRBV6-4 to TRBJ2-7, with 7 nucleotides matching TRBD1. The CDR3 extends over 15 amino acids. Germline V lookup: CDR1 MRHNA, CDR2 SNTAGT. The V and J ends lost 8 bases and 6 bases, in that order; junction bases with no gene match: 16. The CDR3 is CASSPGDRKWLEQYF. In nucleotides, the CDR3 is TGTGCCAGCTCACCTGGGGACAGAAAGTGGCTCGAGCAGTACTTC.